This T cell receptor (beta chain) was documented in a study of T cell responses to AZD1222 COVID-19 vaccine. General study findings and limits: White British donors predominated, females outnumbered males, and clonal diversity was possibly underestimated.

Here immunoSEQ multiplex PCR was the method, and the copy in TCRdb shows in-frame clones only, minus some. The sample lists 130,000 or so clones; about 89% were seen once. Remarks on this clone: Its antigen is unknown.

The source of this sequence is an adult in good health. Sequencing used peripheral blood, obtained on day 0 of AZD1222 vaccination.

This CDR3 is CASSVSGTGNYGYTF. Written as DNA, the CDR3 is TGTGCCAGTAGTGTCTCCGGGACGGGGAACTATGGCTACACCTTC. J is TRBJ1-2 and V is TRBV19; a possible D gene is TRBD1 (5 bases). Germline V gene lookup returns CDR1 LNHDA and CDR2 SQIVND (reference sequence). V was trimmed by 5 bases and J by 2 bases, leaving 15 bases between them. The CDR3 loop spans 15 amino acids.